The 26 T cell receptor beta chains below were found in one sample sequenced in a study of blood T cell repertoires in COVID-19. The assay was immunoSEQ multiplex PCR, and TCRdb's table has in-frame clones only and misses some. The table shows approximately 210,000 clones, with around 86% occurring only once. Sample: PBMCs or T cells enriched from blood (not recorded which). Every receptor here comes from a woman aged 45-60 years with acute COVID-19.

In DNA, the CDR3 is TGTGCCAGCAGTCCGGGGGGGGTAGGGCAAACTTATGGCTACACCTTC. It encodes CASSPGGVGQTYGYTF. The chain is built from TRBV28 and TRBJ1-2, with a weak D call TRBD1 (5 bases). Germline-derived CDR1 and CDR2 are MDHEN and SYDVKM. CDR3 length: 16 residues. Trimming shortened V by 5 bases and J by 5 bases, and 21 bases separated the two germline ends.

This chain joins TRBV10-1 and TRBJ1-1, with a weak D call TRBD1 (5 bases). CDR3 length equals 15 residues. Trimming took off 2 bases at V and 0 bases at J, with 10 bases between the two ends. Germline V CDR1 and CDR2: WNHNN, SYGVQD (reference sequence). The CDR3 region has the DNA TGCGCCAGCAGTGAGGGAGGGGTCTTGAACACTGAAGCTTTCTTT. Its translation is CASSEGGVLNTEAFF.

The chain carries TRBV7-9 and TRBJ2-1, with TRBD2 matching 11 bases. The CDR3 has 15 residues. Germline V gene sequence: CDR1 SEHNR, CDR2 FQNEAQ (reference sequence). Trimming cost V 3 bases and J 4 bases; bases outside gene matches: 2. The CDR3 sequence is CASSFASGRYNEQFF. The DNA of the CDR3 is TGTGCCAGCAGCTTTGCTAGCGGGAGGTACAATGAGCAGTTCTTC.

The chain employs TRBV30 and TRBJ1-2, with D possibly matching TRBD1 (5 bases). Germline CDR1 reads GTSNPN; CDR2 reads SVGIG (reference sequence). V was clipped by 0 bases and J by 7 bases, with 12 bases between them. The CDR3 totals 13 residues. CDR3 region: CAWSVLSGSGYTF. The CDR3 nucleotides read TGTGCCTGGAGTGTACTTTCAGGGTCTGGCTACACCTTC.

The chain couples TRBV19 to TRBJ2-1, with 8 bases that match TRBD1. This CDR3 has 15 amino acids. Trimming took 5 bases from V and 2 from J; bases not matched to a gene: 5. CDR1 LNHDA and CDR2 SQIVND come from the germline V gene (reference sequence). CDR3 in amino acids: CASSPDRGAYNEQFF. CDR3 in DNA: TGTGCCAGTAGTCCCGACAGGGGTGCCTACAATGAGCAGTTCTTC.

This clone has just a few counts. The genes are TRBV6-5 and TRBJ1-1; D is unresolved. This CDR3 region has 14 residues. With 2 bases removed from V and 1 base from J, the gap between germline ends came to 8 bases. Germline CDR1 reads MNHEY; CDR2 reads SVGAGI. CDR3 residues: CASSYGEGNTEAFF. The CDR3 region has the DNA TGTGCCAGCAGTTACGGGGAGGGGAACACTGAAGCTTTCTTT.

The CDR3, as DNA: TGCGCCAGCAGCCCGGAACAGGGACTAGCGGGAAACAATGAGCAGTTCTTC. Protein: CASSPEQGLAGNNEQFF. This sequence joins TRBV5-1 and TRBJ2-1; 13 nucleotides agree with TRBD2. V shed 4 bases, J shed 5 bases, and the junction held 9 bases outside the gene matches. The CDR3 length is 17 residues. Looked up from germline, CDR1 is SGHRS and CDR2 is YFSETQ.

The chain recombines TRBV6-1 with TRBJ1-5; D is undetermined. There are 13 residues in the CDR3. V dropped 3 bases and J dropped 5 bases, with 8 bases sitting between them. CDR1 and CDR2 from the germline V gene are MNHNS and SASEGT. CDR3 residues: CASSESGYQPQHF. The CDR3 nucleotides read TGTGCCAGCAGTGAGTCGGGTTATCAGCCCCAGCATTTT.

This chain joins TRBV6-2 or TRBV6-3 and TRBJ1-5; TRBD1 might be the D (6 bases). CDR1 and CDR2 from the germline V gene are MNHEY and SVGEGT. V dropped 3 bases and J dropped 5 bases, with 11 bases sitting between them. The CDR3 extends over 14 amino acids. Written as DNA, the CDR3 is TGTGCCAGCAGTTATTACAGGGTAGATCAGCCCCAGCATTTT. It specifies CASSYYRVDQPQHF.

This chain links TRBV3-1 (or the pseudogene TRBV3-2) with TRBJ2-2; 9 nucleotides match TRBD2. The CDR3 sequence is 15 residues long. The germline CDR1 and CDR2 sequences are LGHDT and YNNKEL (reference sequence). V was clipped by 4 bases and J by 6 bases; unmatched bases: 6. The DNA for the CDR3 is TGTGCCAGCAGCCCCCTGGCGGGGGGGCCCGGGGAGCTGTTTTTT. Translated: CASSPLAGGPGELFF.

The chain joins TRBV7-3 to TRBJ1-1; 8 bases are shared with TRBD1. The junction had 7 bases not matched to a gene; V was cut back by 8 bases and J by 2 bases. Germline V lookup: CDR1 SGHTA, CDR2 FQGTGA. This CDR3 has 14 amino acids. In DNA form, the CDR3 reads TGTGCCAGCTCTCGGACAGGGACTAACACTGAAGCTTTCTTT. Encoded protein: CASSRTGTNTEAFF.

The chain has TRBV21-1 and TRBJ2-1; TRBD2 is taken as the D call from the table, unchecked against the DNA. TRBV21-1 is listed as a pseudogene. The CDR3 totals 13 residues. The CDR3 is CASSKVPSGEQFF. The CDR3 coding sequence is TGTGCCAGCAGCAAAGTCCCTAGCGGAGAGCAGTTCTTC.

This clone came up once. This chain joins TRBV28 and TRBJ1-1; 7 positions match TRBD1. V shed 6 bases and J 10 bases; nucleotides not matched to a gene: 11. Looked up from germline, CDR1 is MDHEN and CDR2 is SYDVKM. CDR3 length: 13 residues. In DNA, the CDR3 is TGTGCCAGCAGCTTCAACAGGGGACCTGTAGCTTTCTTT. Residues: CASSFNRGPVAFF.

The genes are TRBV27 and TRBJ2-5, with TRBD1 as a possible D gene (6 bases). V gave up 3 bases and J gave up 4 bases, with 15 bases separating them. CDR3 length equals 15 residues. Germline CDR1 MNHEY, CDR2 SMNVEV (reference sequence). The CDR3 DNA reads as TGTGCCAGCAGTTTCCGGGACCTAGGGGGAGAGACCCAGTACTTC. It codes for CASSFRDLGGETQYF.

This clone was found a few times. V usage is TRBV5-1 and J usage is TRBJ2-3, with D possibly matching TRBD1 (5 bases). The CDR3 spans 13 residues. Looked up from germline, CDR1 is SGHRS and CDR2 is YFSETQ. Trimming took 2 bases from V and 4 from J, leaving 8 bases between them. The CDR3 DNA follows: TGCGCCAGCAGCTTCCAGGGTCCAGATACGCAGTATTTT. It yields the protein CASSFQGPDTQYF.

The rearrangement uses TRBV29-1 and TRBJ1-2; 9 bases line up with TRBD1. In germline, CDR1 is SQVTM, CDR2 ANQGSEA. This CDR3 region has 13 residues. V trimming: 8 bases; J trimming: 2 bases; junction bases outside the gene matches: 6. In DNA form, the CDR3 reads TGCAGCACCCAGGGACAGGGAAACTATGGCTACACCTTC. Protein sequence: CSTQGQGNYGYTF.

The table lists this clone with a count of one. This CDR3 reads CASTGGTSGSYEQYF. The CDR3 coding sequence is TGTGCCAGCACCGGGGGGACTAGCGGGAGTTACGAGCAGTACTTC. V and J are TRBV27 and TRBJ2-7; 14 nucleotides match TRBD2. V was pared by 7 bases and J by 4 bases, with 6 bases of the junction left unmatched. This CDR3 spans 15 amino acids. Germline V gives CDR1 MNHEY, CDR2 SMNVEV (reference sequence).

The chain is built from TRBV28 and TRBJ2-4; 8 bases map to TRBD2. Germline trimming cut 6 bases from V and 13 bases from J; bases unmatched to any gene: 14. This CDR3 has 14 amino acids. Germline loops: CDR1 MDHEN, CDR2 SYDVKM. CDR3 sequence reads: CASRGSGGARVQYF. CDR3 DNA sequence: TGTGCCAGCAGGGGGTCCGGGGGGGCCCGGGTGCAGTACTTC.

This clone was observed once. The J gene is TRBJ2-1, the V gene TRBV27, with 7 bases that match TRBD2. CDR3 length: 17 residues. Germline V gene sequence: CDR1 MNHEY, CDR2 SMNVEV (reference sequence). The V gene end was trimmed by 4 bases and the J gene end by 5 bases; junction bases not matched to a gene: 14. The CDR3 region is CASSSPSVQRGNNEQFF. In DNA, the CDR3 is TGTGCCAGCAGTTCACCCAGTGTGCAGCGGGGAAACAATGAGCAGTTCTTC.

The V call is TRBV4-1, the J call TRBJ2-7, with D possibly TRBD1 on 6 matching bases. Looked up from germline, CDR1 is MGHRA and CDR2 is YSYEKL. The CDR3 has 15 amino acids. Trimming left V 1 base short and J 3 bases short, with 13 bases between. The CDR3 nucleotides read TGCGCCAGCAGCCAAGCGGCGCAGGGGCACTACGAGCAGTACTTC. Protein sequence: CASSQAAQGHYEQYF.

Only one count was recorded for this clone. This chain connects TRBV9 to TRBJ2-5; tentatively, D is TRBD1 (6 bases). The CDR3 consists of 13 residues. From germline, CDR1 is SGDLS and CDR2 YYNGEE. V lost 3 bases to trimming and J lost 3 bases, with 9 bases between them. The CDR3 nucleotides read TGTGCCAGCAGCGCGGACAGTAAAGAGACCCAGTACTTC. It is translated as CASSADSKETQYF.

This clone was detected only a few times. This chain connects TRBV5-8 to TRBJ1-5, with D uncertain. Germline CDR1 and CDR2: SGHTS and YDEGEE. V dropped 1 base and J dropped 0 bases, with 8 bases sitting between them. The CDR3 spans 15 residues. The CDR3 here is CASSLTVVSNQPQHF. The CDR3, as DNA: TGTGCCAGCAGCTTGACGGTCGTTAGCAATCAGCCCCAGCATTTT.

The rearrangement uses TRBV18 and TRBJ1-3, with 7 bases that match TRBD1. Germline V lookup: CDR1 KGHSH, CDR2 LQKENI. This CDR3 is 19 amino acids long. V lost 1 base, J lost 0 bases, and 12 bases stayed unmatched. In DNA form, the CDR3 reads TGTGCCAGCTCACCACTGTTGTCGCAGGGGGTCTTCTCTGGAAACACCATATATTTT. Translating gives CASSPLLSQGVFSGNTIYF.

This chain uses TRBV24-1 with TRBJ1-2; D is undetermined. V lost 3 bases to trimming and J lost 7 bases, with 20 bases between them. CDR1 is KGHDR, CDR2 SFDVKD, per germline. The CDR3 is 16 residues long. DNA of the CDR3: TGTGCCACCAGTGATCAAGGCGCACCCACCAGAGGTGGCTACACCTTC. It is translated as CATSDQGAPTRGGYTF.

The rearrangement uses TRBV20-1 and TRBJ2-1, with D hard to call. Trimming removed 3 bases at V and 10 bases at J, with 10 bases between. The CDR3 has 11 residues. Germline V lookup: CDR1 DFQATT, CDR2 SNEGSKA (reference sequence). CDR3 sequence reads: CSASRQREQFF. The CDR3 coding sequence is TGCAGTGCTAGTCGGCAGCGAGAGCAGTTCTTC.

This chain connects TRBV7-6 to TRBJ1-2; 8 nucleotides line up with TRBD1. The junction had 15 bases not matched to a gene; V was cut back by 5 bases and J by 4 bases. Germline loops: CDR1 SGHVS, CDR2 FNYEAQ. CDR3 length equals 17 residues. CDR3 residues: CASSLRTQGVIVYGYTF. CDR3 coding DNA: TGTGCCAGCAGCCTACGAACACAGGGGGTGATCGTCTATGGCTACACCTTC.